This TCR beta chain was sequenced in a study of blood T cell repertoires in COVID-19 (TCRdb year 2020). With regard to the full study: Collaborator samples came from the United States, Italy and Spain and covered acute and convalescent phases of COVID-19. Subjects who had been exposed to COVID-19, were actively infected with it, or had recovered from it provided the deeply sampled blood TCRbeta repertoires that made up the dataset. The samples were drawn from the first 160 participants of the ongoing ImmuneRACE study and from 1,254 subjects provided by 6 global collaborators. Where HLA class I and class II types were available, the types were taken from metadata supplied by the sample provider, not from assay-based typing. A de-identified subject ID, COVID-19 status, age in years and sex were almost always included in the sample metadata. The repertoires were made available in a free public database intended to serve as a resource for research on the immune response to SARS-CoV-2. The material from the prospective study consisted of cDNA or gDNA derived from T cells, B-cell-depleted T cells, or PBMCs.

Trimmed from V: 5 bases; trimmed from J: 1 base; junction bases lacking a gene match: 10. Sequences SGHAT (CDR1) and FQNNGV (CDR2) are obtained from the germline V gene. The CDR3, from cysteine to phenylalanine, totals 17 residues. Only CDR3 DNA is held: 51 bases, read in frame from base 1. The study at large found these results: The quantity of clinical and demographic metadata differed by source and by participant and was supplied without curation.

TCRbeta CDR3 regions were amplified from genomic DNA by means of the immunoSEQ Assay, a bias-controlled multiplex PCR. The source study handled its data this way. The number of nucleated cells in each sample was estimated by amplification of reference gene primers within the assay. To quantify the absolute abundance of each unique TCRbeta CDR3 rearrangement, sequence reads were collapsed and filtered. For each sample, productive Simpson clonality was calculated by taking the square root of Simpson's diversity index across productive rearrangements. TCRdb stores this immuneACCESS table with in-frame sequences only. Part of the clones is absent; in the studies checked, under half of the shortfall reflects unresolved V genes, and no reason is known for the rest. V and J calls and clone size are those listed in that table; D and trimming were worked out from the DNA. This sample comprises roughly 180,000 clones, 80% to 90% of them detected only once. Together, the top ten hold about 3.6% of the sample.

Concerning this clone: No antigen is known for it. No qualities accompany the bases; no much larger clone lies one base away.

Participants in the prospective study were aged roughly 18 to 100 years, lived in 24 United States geographic areas, and enrolled through a virtual design. To assign participants to cohorts, the prospective study relied on clinical history that participants themselves reported in a screening survey and a study questionnaire. In the prospective study, mobile phlebotomists collected whole blood, serum and a nasopharyngeal or oropharyngeal swab from each participant. Participants in the prospective study had the option to provide additional blood draws and questionnaires over a 2-month period. Prospective study blood samples were shipped either frozen or at room temperature before DNA extraction.

The chain is made from TRBV11-2 and TRBJ1-1; 10 of the junction bases match TRBD1. The clonotype was recovered from a woman in her fifties or sixties in a cohort exposed to, infected with or recovered from COVID-19 (not recorded which). Sequenced sample: PBMCs or T cells enriched from blood (not recorded which). CDR3 region: CASSIIDRGQRNTEAFF. The DNA reads as follows: TGTGCCAGCAGCATAATCGACAGGGGGCAGAGGAACACTGAAGCTTTCTTT.